This record looks at one T cell receptor beta chain sequence and its context. The data are from a study of blood T cell repertoires in COVID-19. Original handling: Estimated nucleated cell counts came from reference gene primer amplification. Libraries were prepared by immunoSEQ multiplex PCR; TCRdb keeps only in-frame clonotypes and omits some of them. V and J calls and clone size are those listed in that table; D and trimming were worked out from the DNA. The sample shows about 120,000 clones, roughly nine tenths of them seen only once. CDR3 length: 14 amino acids. The V end was cut by 4 bases, the J end by 2 bases, with 12 bases between. Germline V gene lookup returns CDR1 SGHRS and CDR2 YFSETQ.

The receptor comes from a man aged 70 or older who had recovered from COVID-19. The V and J genes are TRBV5-1 and TRBJ1-1; D is unresolved. The sample comprised peripheral blood. CDR3 DNA: TGCGCCAGCAGCCCAGTCCGGGGTAACACTGAAGCTTTCTTT. It translates to CASSPVRGNTEAFF.